The clone carrying this T cell receptor beta chain was counted once. What it recognizes is unknown. This sample was included in a study of beta chain features in type 1 diabetes. Study information: All samples combined gave roughly 100,000,000 sorted cells for examination.

Expressed TCRB transcripts were sequenced, since all the RNA that had been isolated was reverse transcribed. Libraries were prepared by immunoSEQ multiplex PCR; TCRdb keeps only in-frame clonotypes and omits some of them. The data contain over 500,000 clones, around a sixth of them seen just once; the ten biggest clones take up 0.093%. Study findings and constraints: Among all four CD4+ subsets, Type 1 diabetes patients had TCRB CDR3s that were moderately but significantly shorter.

V lost 8 bases, J lost 4 bases, and 10 bases stayed unmatched. The CDR3 loop spans 15 amino acids. From germline, CDR1 is SGHTA and CDR2 FQGTGA. A single heparinised draw of about 120 mL on average was taken per donor. Each sorted population was over 98% pure. The clonotype originates from a man aged 18-30 years in good health. The sequencing input was naive CD4+ T cells from blood. The chain is built from TRBV7-3 and TRBJ2-2; 7 nucleotides align to TRBD1. The DNA for the CDR3 is TGTGCCAGCGGAGAGAACAGGGGATCCACCGGGGAGCTGTTTTTT. Protein: CASGENRGSTGELFF.